This entry lists 10 T cell receptor beta chains sequenced from one sample in a study of cytomegalovirus exposure and HLA in healthy donors (dated by TCRdb to about 2017). Libraries were made using the immunoSEQ multiplex PCR assay. The multiplex PCR relied on a mix of 60 forward primers for TCR Vbeta segments and 13 reverse primers for TCR Jbeta segments. TCRdb provides this immuneACCESS table in a form limited to in-frame rearrangements. Some clones are lacking; in checked studies, under half of them reflect an unresolved V gene, and why the rest are absent is not known. Within this sample are 100,000 to 150,000 clones, with about three quarters of them counted one time only. The ten largest clones represent approximately 1.2% of the sample. Sample: PBMCs. These receptors came from a female donor in good health and CMV-seronegative.

This clone was observed a single time. The chain is built from TRBV7-9 and TRBJ1-2; 7 bases fit TRBD1. The V gene end was trimmed by 5 bases and the J gene end by 5 bases; junction bases not matched to a gene: 11. CDR1 SEHNR and CDR2 FQNEAQ come from the germline V gene (reference sequence). The CDR3 is 15 amino acids. CDR3 region: CASSRLVRTGYGYTF. The CDR3 DNA reads as TGTGCCAGCAGCCGCCTGGTAAGGACAGGTTATGGCTACACCTTC.

The chain recombines TRBV5-1 with TRBJ2-5; TRBD2 aligns across 10 bases. CDR1 SGHRS and CDR2 YFSETQ come from the germline V gene. Trimming cost V 1 base and J 5 bases; bases outside gene matches: 2. This CDR3 has 14 amino acids. In DNA form, the CDR3 reads TGCGCCAGCAGCTTGACTAGCGGGGCTGAGACCCAGTACTTC. As protein: CASSLTSGAETQYF. The full variable domain, completed using reference TRBV5-1 and TRBJ2-5, is KAGVTQTPRYLIKTRGQQVTLSCSPISGHRSVSWYQQTPGQGLQFLFEYFSETQRNKGNFPGRFSGRQFSNSRSEMNVSTLELGDSALYLCASSLTSGAETQYFGPGTRLLVL.

This rearrangement joins TRBV28 to TRBJ1-2, with D unresolved. This CDR3 has 14 amino acids. Trimming cost V 6 bases and J 0 bases, with 11 bases left between them. From germline, CDR1 is MDHEN and CDR2 SYDVKM. The DNA of the CDR3 is TGTGCCAGCAGCGGAGGGAGAGCTAACTATGGCTACACCTTC. Its translation: CASSGGRANYGYTF.

In its sample, this clone was seen a few times. This sequence joins TRBV15 and TRBJ2-5, with D unclear. Between the trimmed V and J ends, which lost 6 bases and 5 bases, there was a span of 19 bases. The CDR3 contains 15 residues. Germline V lookup: CDR1 LNHNV, CDR2 YYDKDF (reference sequence). The chain's CDR3 is CATSSRLAARETQYF. As DNA, the CDR3 is TGTGCCACCAGTTCGCGTCTTGCGGCGCGGGAGACCCAGTACTTC.

This chain uses TRBV6-5 with TRBJ1-6; 9 bases line up with TRBD1. The germline gives CDR1 MNHEY, CDR2 SVGAGI. J gave up 8 bases and V 0 bases, and 5 bases lay outside the gene matches. The CDR3 length is 16 residues. The DNA of the CDR3 is TGTGCCAGCAGTTACTCGGGCGGGACAGGGTATTCACCCCTCCACTTT. This codes for CASSYSGGTGYSPLHF.

The J gene is TRBJ2-3, the V gene TRBV30, with a weak D call TRBD2 (6 bases). CDR3 length equals 13 residues. The V gene lost 5 bases and the J gene lost 0 bases, with 9 bases spanning the gap. Germline CDR1 GTSNPN, CDR2 SVGIG (reference sequence). The CDR3 DNA is TGTGCCTGGTCCGGGGGTAGCACAGATACGCAGTATTTT. Its protein product is CAWSGGSTDTQYF.

The V and J genes are TRBV6-5 and TRBJ1-2; D uncertain. In germline, CDR1 is MNHEY, CDR2 SVGAGI. The germline V and J ends were trimmed by 5 bases and 4 bases, with 11 bases remaining between them. This CDR3 is 13 amino acids long. The CDR3 region has the DNA TGTGCCAGCAGTGAGTATGGCGGCTATGGCTACACCTTC. As protein: CASSEYGGYGYTF.

V usage is TRBV7-7 and J usage is TRBJ2-2; TRBD1 is a possible D gene (6 bases). This CDR3 region has 14 residues. The germline V gene encodes CDR1 SSHAT and CDR2 FNYEAQ (reference sequence). The V end was cut by 5 bases, the J end by 4 bases, with 11 bases between. CDR3 coding DNA: TGTGCCAGCAGCCCCGAAGGGGGCACCGGGGAGCTGTTTTTT. Its protein is CASSPEGGTGELFF.

V gene TRBV5-4 combines with J gene TRBJ2-5; TRBD2 agrees at 9 bases. The trim removed 3 bases at V and 2 bases at J, leaving 5 bases unmatched. The CDR3 has 15 residues. Germline V lookup: CDR1 SGHNT, CDR2 YYREEE (reference sequence). The CDR3 is CASSSSGGPQETQYF. CDR3 nucleotide sequence: TGTGCCAGCAGCTCCAGCGGGGGGCCTCAAGAGACCCAGTACTTC.

The chain uses TRBV28 and TRBJ1-5; 7 positions match TRBD1. Trimming cost V 2 bases and J 0 bases; bases outside gene matches: 10. The CDR3 runs to 18 residues. The germline gives CDR1 MDHEN, CDR2 SYDVKM. The chain's CDR3 is CASSLRKKGQYSNQPQHF. In nucleotides, the CDR3 is TGTGCCAGCAGTTTACGCAAAAAGGGACAGTATAGCAATCAGCCCCAGCATTTT.